This TCR beta chain originates from a study of T cell responses to AZD1222 COVID-19 vaccine. Germline V gene lookup returns CDR1 LGHNT and CDR2 FRNRAP. Trimming pared 2 bases from V and 6 bases from J, leaving 10 bases between. The CDR3 has 13 residues. Points on this clone: Its specificity is unknown.

Study-wide points: At study baseline, merely six AZD1222 recipients were seropositive. There were mostly white British donors and more females than males, and clonal diversity was possibly underestimated.

TCRdb keeps only in-frame clones here, not all; method: immunoSEQ multiplex PCR. The sample lists 100,000 or so clones, about nine tenths seen once, with roughly 11% in the top ten. V gene TRBV12-5 combines with J gene TRBJ2-5, with a possible D match to TRBD1 (6 bases). The TCR sequence derives from an adult who received the AZD1222 COVID-19 vaccine. Sample: peripheral blood, taken 28 days after the second AZD1222 dose. For the CDR3, the DNA is TGTGCTAGTGGTTTGAACAGGGAAAAGACCCAGTACTTC. It specifies CASGLNREKTQYF.